This record covers a single T cell receptor (beta chain). This sample is drawn from a study of patients and donors after allogeneic stem cell transplantation. Via MiXCR, TCRdb re-called the RT-PCR reads, giving one row per CDR3 protein. Here the sample spans over 350,000 distinct CDR3 sequences, 15% to 20% being singletons. The V gene end was trimmed by 8 bases and the J gene end by 7 bases; junction bases not matched to a gene: 8. CDR1 is ENHRY, CDR2 SYGVKD, per germline. The CDR3 covers 15 residues. Input material: blood, either unsorted or a sorted T cell fraction (not recorded which). The J gene is TRBJ2-1, the V gene TRBV10-3; 13 bases agree with TRBD2. The receptor was derived from a human donor who was either an allogeneic HSCT recipient or a stem cell or donor lymphocyte infusion donor (not recorded which). It is not recorded whose cells these are; they may come from a transplant donor. The CDR3 loop reads CAIATSGRAWNEQFF. The CDR3 coding sequence is TGTGCCATCGCTACTAGCGGGAGGGCCTGGAATGAGCAGTTCTTC.